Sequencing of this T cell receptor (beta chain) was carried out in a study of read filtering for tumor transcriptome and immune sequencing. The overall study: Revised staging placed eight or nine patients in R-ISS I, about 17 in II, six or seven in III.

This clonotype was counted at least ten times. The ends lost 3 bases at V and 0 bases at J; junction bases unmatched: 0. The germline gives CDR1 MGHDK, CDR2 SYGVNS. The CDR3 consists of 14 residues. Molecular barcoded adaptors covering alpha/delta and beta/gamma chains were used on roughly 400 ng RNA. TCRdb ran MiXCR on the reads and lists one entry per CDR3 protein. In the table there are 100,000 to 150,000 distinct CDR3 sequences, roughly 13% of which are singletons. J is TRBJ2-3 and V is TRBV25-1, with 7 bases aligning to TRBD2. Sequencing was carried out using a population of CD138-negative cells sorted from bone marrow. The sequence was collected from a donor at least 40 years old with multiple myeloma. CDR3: CASSEGGSTDTQYF. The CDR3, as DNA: TGTGCCAGCAGTGAGGGGGGGAGCACAGATACGCAGTATTTT. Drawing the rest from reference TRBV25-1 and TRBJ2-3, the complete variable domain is EADIYQTPRYLVIGTGKKITLECSQTMGHDKMYWYQQDPGMELHLIHYSYGVNSTEKGDLSSESTVSRIRTEHFPLTLESARPSHTSQYLCASSEGGSTDTQYFGPGTRLTVL.